The 32 T cell receptor beta chains reported below all come from one sample, sequenced in a study of T cell repertoires in cytomegalovirus infection (dated by TCRdb to about 2019). Their antigens are not known. This specimen's treatment or condition label, interpreted: in vitro stimulation with specific CMV peptide epitopes to enrich CMV-specific T cells. TCRdb lists the instrument as Illumina HiSeq 1500. The public reads were quality trimmed at Q25 with fastp and then assembled into clones with MiXCR by TCRdb, keeping productive beta chains. Rows with one shared CDR3 protein collapse into an entry with the most common genes and DNA. Across this sample there are around 340,000 distinct CDR3 sequences, with about 29% seen only once. Clones ranked in the top ten supply 20% of the sample. The source material was cultured PBMCs, sampled from culture after CMV antigen stimulation. Receptors originate from a human donor in good health (CMV status not recorded). Some clones in this sample may be carry-over from other donors' samples.

The chain employs TRBV7-8 and TRBJ1-1; D is possibly TRBD1 (6 bases). CDR3 length equals 14 residues. V lost 5 bases, J lost 6 bases, and 16 bases lay in between. The germline gives CDR1 SGHVS, CDR2 FQNEAQ. The CDR3 DNA reads as TGTGCCAGCAGCCCACCCGGGGGGCAGTCTGAAGCTTTCTTT. This codes for CASSPPGGQSEAFF.

This clonotype appeared a single time. The CDR3 spells CASSQGQEGSGNTIYF. CDR3 nucleotides: TGTGCCAGCAGTCAAGGACAGGAAGGCTCTGGAAACACCATATATTTT. V is TRBV6-8 and J is TRBJ1-3; 7 bases match TRBD1. This CDR3 contains 16 residues. Germline assignment: CDR1 MNHGY and CDR2 SAAAGT. V was pared by 5 bases and J by 0 bases, with 7 bases of the junction left unmatched.

The V gene is TRBV7-9, the J gene TRBJ1-1; 8 nucleotides align to TRBD1. The CDR3 covers 13 residues. Per germline, CDR1 SEHNR and CDR2 FQNEAQ (reference sequence). Trimming took 5 bases from V and 7 from J; bases not matched to a gene: 6. The CDR3 protein is CASSPLGTGEAFF. The CDR3 coding sequence is TGTGCCAGCAGCCCCTTAGGGACAGGTGAAGCTTTCTTT.

This clonotype appeared a single time. The chain is built from TRBV10-3 and TRBJ2-7; D is possibly TRBD2 (6 bases). Trimming left V 6 bases short and J 3 bases short, with 15 bases between. This CDR3 comprises 14 residues. Germline CDR1 is ENHRY and CDR2 is SYGVKD. The CDR3 sequence is CAIRKPGLDYEQYF. DNA of the CDR3: TGTGCCATCAGGAAGCCGGGACTTGACTACGAGCAGTACTTC.

This clonotype appeared a few times. The genes are TRBV28 and TRBJ1-2; no firm D call. Germline V gene lookup returns CDR1 MDHEN and CDR2 SYDVKM. The CDR3 totals 16 residues. The V end lost 3 bases, the J end lost 9 bases, and 23 bases lay between the germline ends. The CDR3 coding sequence is TGTGCCAGCAGTTTGGGGAGCCGACAAGCCACTTACAGCTACACCTTC. It specifies CASSLGSRQATYSYTF.

This clonotype occurred many times. Mismatch with germline at one junction end may stem from a read error. Written as DNA, the CDR3 is TGTGCCAGCAGCTTAACTAGCGGGAGCTACGAGCAGTACTTC. This translates into CASSLTSGSYEQYF. The rearrangement uses TRBV5-1 and TRBJ2-7, with 11 nucleotides matching TRBD2. The germline CDR1 and CDR2 sequences are SGHRS and YFSETQ. The CDR3 length is 14 residues.

This clonotype came up many times. The gene calls are TRBV7-2 and TRBJ1-3; D is unclear. The CDR3 has 14 residues. V shed 0 bases and J shed 4 bases, with 7 bases lying between them. Germline values: CDR1 SGHTA, CDR2 FQGNSA. CDR3: CASSLAARGNTIYF. As DNA, the CDR3 is TGTGCCAGCAGCTTAGCTGCCCGAGGAAACACCATATATTTT.

This clonotype was seen at least ten times. The DNA for the CDR3 is TGTGCCAGCAGCACTAGGACTAGCGGGAGGGCCGGGAACACCGGGGAGCTGTTTTTT. This codes for CASSTRTSGRAGNTGELFF. The chain uses TRBV7-3 and TRBJ2-2; 15 positions match TRBD2. The length of the CDR3 is 19 residues. Germline CDR1 and CDR2: SGHTA and FQGTGA. V lost 5 bases, J lost 1 base, and 8 bases stayed unmatched.

J is TRBJ1-1 and V is TRBV7-9; D ambiguous. Trimming cost V 5 bases and J 0 bases, with 13 bases left between them. Germline CDR1 and CDR2: SEHNR and FQNEAQ (reference sequence). The CDR3 extends over 15 amino acids. The DNA of the CDR3 is TGTGCCAGCAGCCGTATAGGCACTTTGAACACTGAAGCTTTCTTT. Protein sequence: CASSRIGTLNTEAFF.

The chain recombines TRBV7-9 with TRBJ1-2; D gene unclear. There are 15 residues in the CDR3. V lost 1 base and J 4 bases, leaving 13 bases between the germline ends. Germline assignment: CDR1 SEHNR and CDR2 FQNEAQ (reference sequence). CDR3 bases: TGTGCCAGCAGCTTAGGGACCGACACCTCCTATGGCTACACCTTC. It yields the protein CASSLGTDTSYGYTF. Full variable domain (remainder filled in from reference TRBV7-9 and TRBJ1-2): DTGVSQNPRHKITKRGQNVTFRCDPISEHNRLYWYRQTLGQGPEFLTYFQNEAQLEKSRLLSDRFSAERPKGSFSTLEIQRTEQGDSAMYLCASSLGTDTSYGYTFGSGTRLTVV.

The genes are TRBV12-3 or TRBV12-4 and TRBJ2-3; 9 nucleotides agree with TRBD2. The junction had 7 bases not matched to a gene; V was cut back by 0 bases and J by 0 bases. There are 18 residues in the CDR3. This CDR3 reads CASSLARGLADSTDTQYF. As DNA, the CDR3 is TGTGCCAGCAGTTTAGCCAGGGGACTAGCCGATAGCACAGATACGCAGTATTTT.

This clonotype was seen repeatedly, ten times or more. This chain connects TRBV20-1 to TRBJ2-7; D possibly corresponds to TRBD1 (5 bases). In germline, CDR1 is DFQATT, CDR2 SNEGSKA (reference sequence). This CDR3 comprises 14 residues. Trimming shortened V by 2 bases and J by 2 bases, and 13 bases separated the two germline ends. CDR3 sequence reads: CSARLRVRAYEQYF. The CDR3 DNA is TGCAGTGCTAGACTCAGGGTCAGAGCCTACGAGCAGTACTTC.

The V and J genes are TRBV3-1 and TRBJ1-6; 7 bases agree with TRBD1. CDR3 size: 16 residues. From germline, CDR1 is LGHDT and CDR2 YNNKEL (reference sequence). V gave up 7 bases and J gave up 10 bases; unmatched junction bases: 16. The CDR3 reads CASTRQGQGLGSPLHF. In DNA, the CDR3 is TGTGCCAGCACCCGACAGGGTCAGGGTCTGGGATCACCCCTCCACTTT.

The chain carries TRBV19 and TRBJ1-1, with TRBD1 as a possible D gene (5 bases). V lost 3 bases and J 0 bases, leaving 11 bases between the germline ends. The V gene's germline CDR1 is LNHDA and CDR2 SQIVND (reference sequence). This CDR3 is built from 15 residues. CDR3 DNA: TGTGCCAGTAGTATTCGGGGACCTATGAACACTGAAGCTTTCTTT. Amino acids: CASSIRGPMNTEAFF.

The chain employs TRBV12-5 and TRBJ2-7, with D tentatively TRBD2 (6 bases). The CDR3 consists of 13 residues. Germline CDR1 and CDR2: LGHNT and FRNRAP. Deletions cut 3 bases from V and 6 bases from J, with 12 bases between. The CDR3 reads CASGFGGTGEQYF. The CDR3 bases are TGTGCTAGTGGTTTCGGGGGAACGGGCGAGCAGTACTTC.

This clonotype was counted a few times. This chain uses TRBV14 with TRBJ2-3; 7 nucleotides agree with TRBD2. The CDR3 totals 16 residues. J gave up 0 bases and V 4 bases, and 7 bases lay outside the gene matches. Germline values: CDR1 SGHDN, CDR2 FVKESK. CDR3 coding DNA: TGTGCCAGCAGCCCTCTTAGGGGAGGGAGCACAGATACGCAGTATTTT. This gives the protein CASSPLRGGSTDTQYF.

The rearrangement uses TRBV9 and TRBJ2-3, with D possibly matching TRBD2 (6 bases). V was trimmed by 3 bases and J by 6 bases, leaving 11 bases between them. Looked up from germline, CDR1 is SGDLS and CDR2 is YYNGEE. CDR3 size: 13 residues. The CDR3, as DNA: TGTGCCAGCAGCGCGAACCGGGGGGATACGCAGTATTTT. Translation gives CASSANRGDTQYF. Together with reference TRBV9 and TRBJ2-3, the CDR3 gives the full variable domain: DSGVTQTPKHLITATGQRVTLRCSPRSGDLSVYWYQQSLDQGLQFLIQYYNGEERAKGNILERFSAQQFPDLHSELNLSSLELGDSALYFCASSANRGDTQYFGPGTRLTVL.

This chain connects TRBV7-9 to TRBJ2-3; possibly TRBD1 or TRBD2 for D (5 bases each). Germline V gene lookup returns CDR1 SEHNR and CDR2 FQNEAQ (reference sequence). CDR3 length equals 16 residues. V dropped 5 bases and J dropped 1 base, with 16 bases sitting between them. The CDR3 DNA sequence: TGTGCCAGCAGCCCCCCCCTGCAGGGACGCACAGATACGCAGTATTTT. Its translation: CASSPPLQGRTDTQYF.

This clonotype was found a few times. This chain connects TRBV7-3 to TRBJ2-2, with 10 bases that match TRBD1. The germline gives CDR1 SGHTA, CDR2 FQGTGA. This CDR3 has 17 residues. V lost 5 bases to trimming and J lost 5 bases; unmatched junction nucleotides: 11. CDR3 nucleotides: TGTGCCAGCAGCCCACCCCCGGGACAGGGGAGGACCGGGGAGCTGTTTTTT. Protein sequence: CASSPPPGQGRTGELFF.

The rearrangement joins TRBV5-1 to TRBJ1-2; D not resolved. The V gene lost 4 bases and the J gene lost 7 bases, with 14 bases spanning the gap. Germline V gene sequence: CDR1 SGHRS, CDR2 YFSETQ. The CDR3 totals 13 residues. DNA for the CDR3: TGCGCCAGCAGCCCCGGAGGGCGGGCTGGCTACACCTTC. Its protein product is CASSPGGRAGYTF.

This clonotype was seen only a few times. The gene calls are TRBV7-6 and TRBJ2-1, with 7 bases lining up with TRBD2. J was trimmed by 7 bases and V by 2 bases; bases with no gene match: 11. Per the germline V gene, CDR1 is SGHVS and CDR2 is FNYEAQ. The CDR3 covers 16 residues. The CDR3 nucleotides read TGTGCCAGCAGCTTAAACGTGGGCGGGGGTAGAAATGAGCAGTTCTTC. This sequence encodes CASSLNVGGGRNEQFF.

The CDR3: CASSILTVRATDTQYF. CDR3 bases: TGTGCCAGCAGCATATTGACCGTTAGGGCCACAGATACGCAGTATTTT. This chain links TRBV7-4 with TRBJ2-3; D call uncertain. Germline CDR1 SGHVT, CDR2 SQSDAQ. The CDR3 totals 16 residues. Trimming removed 5 bases at V and 2 bases at J, with 17 bases between.

At least ten counts were recorded for this clonotype. The rearrangement joins TRBV9 to TRBJ2-1; 11 positions agree with TRBD2. The CDR3 extends over 16 amino acids. Germline CDR1 and CDR2: SGDLS and YYNGEE. The V gene end was trimmed by 3 bases and the J gene end by 0 bases; junction bases not matched to a gene: 2. CDR3 residues: CASSGTSGSSYNEQFF. The DNA for the CDR3 is TGTGCCAGCAGCGGCACTAGCGGGAGCTCCTACAATGAGCAGTTCTTC.

This clonotype was seen once. The J gene is TRBJ2-1, the V gene TRBV12-3 or TRBV12-4; D not resolved. The CDR3 is 14 residues long. V was cut by 3 bases and J by 9 bases, with 15 bases left in between. As DNA, the CDR3 is TGTGCCAGCAGTTTGGACGCGAGGCTCACTGAGCAGTTCTTC. This codes for CASSLDARLTEQFF.

In its sample, this clonotype was seen many times. The rearrangement joins TRBV7-2 to TRBJ2-1, with TRBD1 as a possible D gene (5 bases). Germline CDR1 is SGHTA and CDR2 is FQGNSA. The germline V and J ends were trimmed by 3 bases and 13 bases, with 10 bases remaining between them. The CDR3 totals 11 residues. This chain's CDR3 is CASSFRGVQFF. CDR3 nucleotide sequence: TGTGCCAGCAGCTTTAGGGGTGTTCAGTTCTTC.

This clonotype was seen a handful of times. This rearrangement joins TRBV25-1 to TRBJ1-6; D uncertain. The CDR3 has 13 residues. Trimming took 3 bases from V and 7 from J, leaving 7 bases between them. Per germline, CDR1 MGHDK and CDR2 SYGVNS. CDR3 nucleotides: TGTGCCAGCAGTGACGTCTGGAATTCACCCCTCCACTTT. This translates into CASSDVWNSPLHF.

In this sample, this clonotype turned up a few times. The chain links TRBV19 to TRBJ2-1; D gene uncertain. V shed 0 bases and J shed 0 bases, with 9 bases lying between them. This CDR3 is 16 amino acids long. Germline V gives CDR1 LNHDA, CDR2 SQIVND (reference sequence). CDR3 coding DNA: TGTGCCAGTAGTATAGAGGCCGTGAGCTCCTACAATGAGCAGTTCTTC. It is translated as CASSIEAVSSYNEQFF.

The CDR3 reads CASSLAGERFNEQFF. The CDR3 bases are TGTGCCAGCAGCTTAGCGGGGGAGCGATTCAATGAGCAGTTCTTC. V gene TRBV7-6 combines with J gene TRBJ2-1, with D perhaps being TRBD1 or TRBD2 (5 bases each). V was clipped by 0 bases and J by 6 bases, with 12 bases between them. Germline V lookup: CDR1 SGHVS, CDR2 FNYEAQ. This CDR3 has 15 amino acids. Complete variable domain (other parts from reference TRBV7-6 and TRBJ2-1): GAGVSQSPRYKVTKRGQDVALRCDPISGHVSLYWYRQALGQGPEFLTYFNYEAQQDKSGLPNDRFSAERPEGSISTLTIQRTEQRDSAMYRCASSLAGERFNEQFFGPGTRLTVL.

The chain uses TRBV19 and TRBJ2-1; a possible D gene is TRBD2 (6 bases). Germline V gives CDR1 LNHDA, CDR2 SQIVND (reference sequence). Trimming left V 6 bases short and J 9 bases short, with 21 bases between. The CDR3 length is 15 residues. The DNA for the CDR3 is TGTGCCAGTAGACAAACCGCGGGACTGACCAGTGAGCAGTTCTTC. Translation: CASRQTAGLTSEQFF.

This clonotype occurred a few times. The chain recombines TRBV12-3 or TRBV12-4 with TRBJ2-4; TRBD2 agrees at 9 bases. V shed 5 bases and J 1 base; nucleotides not matched to a gene: 3. There are 15 residues in the CDR3. The CDR3 reads CASSPLAGAKNIQYF. CDR3 sequence (DNA): TGTGCCAGCAGTCCTCTAGCGGGGGCCAAAAACATTCAGTACTTC.

Only a few counts were recorded for this clonotype. The rearrangement links TRBV7-2 to TRBJ2-5, with 12 bases lining up with TRBD2. J gave up 4 bases and V 5 bases, and 5 bases lay outside the gene matches. Germline V gives CDR1 SGHTA, CDR2 FQGNSA. The CDR3 consists of 15 residues. The CDR3 protein is CASSPPSGRGETQYF. DNA for the CDR3: TGTGCCAGCAGCCCCCCTAGCGGGAGGGGAGAGACCCAGTACTTC.

This clonotype appeared a few times. The limits of the CDR3 on the DNA are not certain, so only TCRdb's listed CDR3 is given. The chain couples TRBV12-3 or TRBV12-4 to TRBJ1-2; TRBD1 is taken as the D call from the table, unchecked against the DNA. From its first to its last residue, the CDR3 has 12 amino acids. CDR3: CASSTSTAGETF.